The 27 T cell receptor beta chains below come from one sample, sequenced in a study of CD8 T cells in ankylosing spondylitis. TCRdb re-derived calls from the 5' RACE reads in MiXCR, one entry per CDR3 protein. The data show fewer than 250,000 distinct CDR3 sequences, approximately 10% seen once. Sequenced sample: blood, either unsorted or a sorted T cell fraction (not recorded which). The origin of the receptors is a male donor with ankylosing spondylitis or in good health (not recorded which).

The chain uses TRBV7-9 and TRBJ2-5, with TRBD1 as a possible D gene (6 bases). This CDR3 is 14 amino acids long. The V gene lost 5 bases and the J gene lost 2 bases, with 12 bases spanning the gap. In germline, CDR1 is SEHNR, CDR2 FQNEAQ (reference sequence). The CDR3 loop is CASSDLGQQETQYF. CDR3 DNA: TGTGCCAGCAGCGACCTTGGACAGCAAGAGACCCAGTACTTC.

This clonotype was counted ten times or more. The gene calls are TRBV27 and TRBJ1-2, with D possibly TRBD1 on 6 matching bases. The CDR3 is 14 residues long. V was shortened by 1 base and J by 3 bases, with 9 bases between the two germline ends. The V gene's germline CDR1 is MNHEY and CDR2 SMNVEV (reference sequence). This CDR3 reads CASSLYKGDYGYTF. The CDR3 coding sequence is TGTGCCAGCAGTTTATATAAGGGGGACTATGGCTACACCTTC.

This clonotype was recorded many times. The chain uses TRBV12-3 or TRBV12-4 and TRBJ1-4; TRBD1 might be the D (6 bases). V lost 7 bases and J lost 8, with 23 bases in between. This CDR3 comprises 16 residues. CDR3 in amino acids: CASKKGGGKGQEKLFF. CDR3 coding DNA: TGTGCCAGCAAAAAGGGGGGGGGCAAGGGTCAAGAAAAACTGTTTTTT.

Concerning this clonotype itself: A much larger clone is a single base away; this may be a read error. The rearrangement uses TRBV3-1 and TRBJ2-3; D gene uncertain. This CDR3 is 18 amino acids long. In germline, CDR1 is LGHDT, CDR2 YNNKEL (reference sequence). CDR3 sequence: CATSQDLREWWPGDTQYF. The CDR3 DNA reads as TGTGCCACCAGCCAAGACCTCCGCGAATGGTGGCCGGGAGATACGCAGTATTTT.

This clonotype has at least ten counts. The V call is TRBV20-1, the J call TRBJ2-7; 7 bases are shared with TRBD1. The CDR3 is 15 amino acids. Trimming took 5 bases from V and 5 from J; bases not matched to a gene: 15. Per germline, CDR1 DFQATT and CDR2 SNEGSKA (reference sequence). The CDR3 nucleotides read TGCAGTGCTGCACCCCCAACCGGGACAGACAACGAGCAGTACTTC. Translating it yields CSAAPPTGTDNEQYF.

The table lists this clonotype with many counts. This chain connects TRBV2 to TRBJ2-1; D not certain. With 4 bases removed from V and 2 bases from J, the gap between germline ends came to 6 bases. CDR3 length equals 13 residues. Germline CDR1 SNHLY, CDR2 FYNNEI. CDR3 DNA: TGTGCCAGCAGTGTAGGAGCCTACAATGAGCAGTTCTTC. Residues: CASSVGAYNEQFF.

This chain connects TRBV3-1 to TRBJ2-5; 10 bases are shared with TRBD2. With V trimmed by 4 bases and J by 0 bases, 5 bases remained unmatched. CDR3 length equals 16 residues. CDR1 is LGHDT and CDR2 is YNNKEL in the germline V gene (reference sequence). The CDR3 region is CASSPTSGAYQETQYF. CDR3 nucleotides: TGTGCCAGCAGCCCCACTAGCGGGGCGTACCAAGAGACCCAGTACTTC.

The table lists this clonotype with many counts. This CDR3 reads CASSNTGSETQYF. The CDR3 nucleotides read TGTGCCAGCAGTAACACAGGGTCAGAGACCCAGTACTTC. This chain connects TRBV5-6 to TRBJ2-5, with a weak D call TRBD1 (6 bases). The CDR3 has 13 residues. Trimming took off 5 bases at V and 4 bases at J, with 12 bases between the two ends. Germline-derived CDR1 and CDR2 are SGHDT and YYEEEE.

As regards this clonotype: A read error is likely, as this CDR3 ends without the conserved phenylalanine or tryptophan. The chain links TRBV5-1 to TRBJ1-2, with D unresolved. The germline gives CDR1 SGHRS, CDR2 YFSETQ. V was clipped by 6 bases and J by 2 bases, with 8 bases between them. CDR3 length equals 12 residues. The CDR3 loop is CASKAENYGYTL. The CDR3 DNA follows: TGCGCCAGCAAGGCTGAGAACTATGGCTACACCTTG.

Many counts were recorded for this clonotype. This chain joins TRBV10-3 and TRBJ2-3; D perhaps matches TRBD2 (5 bases). CDR1 is ENHRY, CDR2 SYGVKD, per germline. V gave up 4 bases and J gave up 0 bases, with 14 bases separating them. The CDR3 totals 16 residues. CDR3 loop: CAISGGRGQSTDTQYF. Here the CDR3 DNA reads TGTGCCATCAGTGGGGGTCGAGGGCAAAGCACAGATACGCAGTATTTT.

This clonotype was observed many times. This chain joins TRBV5-1 and TRBJ2-7; possible D gene TRBD2, 6 bases. CDR3 length: 14 amino acids. Germline CDR1 and CDR2: SGHRS and YFSETQ. V shed 4 bases and J shed 5 bases, with 16 bases lying between them. The CDR3 DNA sequence: TGCGCCAGCAGCCTGGAGGGACCGCCGAACGAGCAGTACTTC. Protein product: CASSLEGPPNEQYF. Variable domain in full (rest from reference TRBV5-1 and TRBJ2-7): KAGVTQTPRYLIKTRGQQVTLSCSPISGHRSVSWYQQTPGQGLQFLFEYFSETQRNKGNFPGRFSGRQFSNSRSEMNVSTLELGDSALYLCASSLEGPPNEQYFGPGTRLTVT.

The chain employs TRBV3-1 and TRBJ2-3, with a tentative D call TRBD2 (7 bases). Germline assignment: CDR1 LGHDT and CDR2 YNNKEL (reference sequence). The CDR3 is made up of 16 amino acids. V lost 3 bases and J lost 2, with 15 bases in between. CDR3 protein: CASSHLGGGSTDTQYF. In DNA, the CDR3 is TGTGCCAGCAGCCACCTAGGGGGGGGATCCACAGATACGCAGTATTTT.

This clonotype has a count of ten or more. This sequence joins TRBV7-3 and TRBJ2-1; the D gene is possibly TRBD1 (5 bases). CDR3 length equals 14 residues. Trimming took 7 bases from V and 1 from J, leaving 11 bases between them. In germline, CDR1 is SGHTA, CDR2 FQGTGA. CDR3 region: CASNPGQSYNEQFF. The CDR3 nucleotides are TGTGCCAGCAATCCAGGGCAATCCTACAATGAGCAGTTCTTC.

This clonotype was counted at least ten times. The chain carries TRBV28 and TRBJ1-2; TRBD1 agrees at 8 bases. Germline V CDR1 and CDR2: MDHEN, SYDVKM. The J segment lost 6 bases and the V segment lost 4 bases, leaving 13 bases of the junction unmatched. The CDR3 extends over 16 amino acids. The CDR3, as DNA: TGTGCCAGCAGTTCTACACTATCGACAGGGGTCCATGGCTACACCTTC. Translation: CASSSTLSTGVHGYTF.

Remarks on this clonotype: Possible read error: a much larger clone is one base away. This chain connects TRBV5-6 to TRBJ2-1; either TRBD1 or TRBD2 may fit D (6 bases each). CDR3 length: 14 amino acids. In germline, CDR1 is SGHDT, CDR2 YYEEEE. The V end lost 0 bases, the J end lost 6 bases, and 10 bases lay between the germline ends. The CDR3 is CASSLGRGCNEQFF. CDR3 nucleotides: TGTGCCAGCAGCTTGGGGAGGGGGTGCAATGAGCAGTTCTTC.

This clonotype was seen at least ten times. V and J are TRBV24-1 and TRBJ2-3; D might be TRBD2 (6 bases). Trimming pared 7 bases from V and 0 bases from J, leaving 10 bases between. Germline CDR1 KGHDR, CDR2 SFDVKD. The CDR3 consists of 14 residues. CDR3 protein: CATRGTSSTDTQYF. DNA for the CDR3: TGTGCCACCAGAGGGACTTCTAGCACAGATACGCAGTATTTT.

This clonotype was detected ten times or more. The chain links TRBV18 to TRBJ2-2; D perhaps matches TRBD2 (6 bases). Per germline, CDR1 KGHSH and CDR2 LQKENI. The CDR3 has 15 amino acids. V lost 4 bases and J lost 4, with 13 bases in between. CDR3 in DNA: TGTGCCAGCTCACGCGACGGGACTCCCACCGGGGAGCTGTTTTTT. This translates into CASSRDGTPTGELFF.

J is TRBJ2-7 and V is TRBV27; D is perhaps TRBD2 (5 bases). V was clipped by 8 bases and J by 2 bases, with 13 bases between them. The CDR3 is 13 residues long. The germline gives CDR1 MNHEY, CDR2 SMNVEV (reference sequence). The CDR3 is CASAAGETYEQYF. In DNA, the CDR3 is TGTGCCAGCGCTGCTGGGGAGACCTACGAGCAGTACTTC.

The chain links TRBV6-1 to TRBJ2-7; TRBD1 agrees at 7 bases. The CDR3 consists of 14 residues. Germline CDR1 is MNHNS and CDR2 is SASEGT. J lost 4 bases, V lost 6 bases, and 9 bases had no gene match. As DNA, the CDR3 is TGTGCCAGCAGGGTTAGGGGGCTGGGGTACGAGCAGTACTTC. It is translated as CASRVRGLGYEQYF.

This clonotype was seen many times. V is TRBV12-3 or TRBV12-4 and J is TRBJ2-4; TRBD1 matches at 7 bases. V lost 6 bases to trimming and J lost 2 bases; unmatched junction nucleotides: 4. There are 14 residues in the CDR3. CDR3 DNA sequence: TGTGCCAGCAGGACAGGGTATTCCAAAAACATTCAGTACTTC. This encodes CASRTGYSKNIQYF.

In regard to this clonotype: At one end the junction does not follow the germline gene, possibly because of a read error. The CDR3 DNA reads as TGCGCAGGGGAGGAACCTAACAATGAGCAGTTCTTC. As protein: CAGEEPNNEQFF. This chain connects TRBV27 to TRBJ2-1; D tentatively fits TRBD1 or TRBD2 (6 bases each). CDR3 length: 12 residues. From germline, CDR1 is MNHEY and CDR2 SMNVEV (reference sequence).

The CDR3 region has the DNA TGCGCCAGCAGCTCGCAGGGGACCACCGAGCAGTACTTC. This sequence encodes CASSSQGTTEQYF. The V and J genes are TRBV5-1 and TRBJ2-7; D may be TRBD1 (6 bases). The germline V and J ends were trimmed by 3 bases and 6 bases, with 13 bases remaining between them. Germline lookup yields CDR1 SGHRS and CDR2 YFSETQ. The CDR3 is made up of 13 amino acids.

This clonotype was counted at least ten times. The chain couples TRBV7-9 to TRBJ1-1; possible D gene TRBD1, 6 bases. V was shortened by 4 bases and J by 1 base, with 10 bases between the two germline ends. The CDR3 consists of 14 residues. Germline V gives CDR1 SEHNR, CDR2 FQNEAQ (reference sequence). In nucleotides, the CDR3 is TGTGCCAGCAGCTCCGGGGGCTGGAACACTGAAGCTTTCTTT. This encodes CASSSGGWNTEAFF.

This clonotype was counted at least ten times. The gene calls are TRBV5-1 and TRBJ1-2, with TRBD1 identical over 8 bases. V gave up 5 bases and J gave up 4 bases; unmatched junction bases: 7. Germline assignment: CDR1 SGHRS and CDR2 YFSETQ. The CDR3 runs to 14 residues. CDR3 DNA: TGCGCCAGCAGTTCTCAGGGGGCAACCTATGGCTACACCTTC. Its protein product is CASSSQGATYGYTF.

The genes are TRBV20-1 and TRBJ2-3, with D perhaps assigned TRBD1 or TRBD2 (5 bases each). Germline V gives CDR1 DFQATT, CDR2 SNEGSKA (reference sequence). The CDR3 runs 15 residues. Trimming removed 5 bases from V and 2 bases from J, with 17 bases in between. CDR3 sequence reads: CSAAPSRGLTDTQYF. The CDR3 DNA sequence: TGCAGTGCTGCGCCTTCGAGGGGCCTCACAGATACGCAGTATTTT.

The table lists this clonotype with a few counts. CDR3 sequence (DNA): TGTGCCAGCAGCGCGGACACCTCCACCGGGGAGCTGTTTTTT. It is translated as CASSADTSTGELFF. This sequence joins TRBV5-6 and TRBJ2-2, with D perhaps TRBD1 (5 bases). Germline CDR1 SGHDT, CDR2 YYEEEE. Between the trimmed V and J ends, which lost 4 bases and 4 bases, there was a span of 11 bases. The CDR3 is 14 residues long.

This clonotype was seen at least ten times. The genes are TRBV20-1 and TRBJ2-2, with a tentative D call TRBD2 (5 bases). V dropped 0 bases and J dropped 5 bases, with 16 bases sitting between them. CDR3 length equals 16 residues. Germline V gene sequence: CDR1 DFQATT, CDR2 SNEGSKA (reference sequence). Here the CDR3 reads CSARDEGTGVTGELFF. As DNA, the CDR3 is TGCAGTGCTAGAGATGAGGGAACCGGAGTAACCGGGGAGCTGTTTTTT.